A single sample gave rise to the 30 T cell receptor beta chains below, sequenced in a study of neurological immune-mediated disorders (dated by TCRdb to about 2019). The library was generated by 5' RACE. TCRdb shows the sequencer as Illumina HiSeq 2500. TCRdb trimmed public reads at Q25 via fastp, called clones via MiXCR and kept in-frame beta chains. Entries that share a CDR3 protein sequence are merged under the most common genes and DNA. Within this sample are tens of thousands of distinct CDR3 sequences, with approximately 10% of them counted one time only. The ten largest clones capture about 1.7% of the sample. The specimen was PBMCs. These receptors originate from a man aged 50-60 years in good health.

This clonotype was detected ten times or more. V is TRBV12-3 or TRBV12-4 and J is TRBJ2-1; D unresolved. Trimming removed 5 bases from V and 0 bases from J, with 5 bases in between. The CDR3 covers 13 residues. The CDR3 sequence is CASSPPSYNEQFF. The CDR3, as DNA: TGTGCCAGCAGTCCCCCCTCCTACAATGAGCAGTTCTTC.

The V and J genes are TRBV6-1 and TRBJ1-2; D is perhaps TRBD1 (5 bases). Per the germline V gene, CDR1 is MNHNS and CDR2 is SASEGT. V shed 2 bases and J shed 1 base, with 14 bases lying between them. The CDR3 length is 16 residues. CDR3 coding DNA: TGTGCCAGCAGTGAATATGGAGACAGACTTAACTATGGCTACACCTTC. Amino acids: CASSEYGDRLNYGYTF.

This clonotype was counted at least ten times. This chain links TRBV20-1 with TRBJ2-7; D unresolved. The V end was cut by 7 bases, the J end by 7 bases, with 26 bases between. Looked up from germline, CDR1 is DFQATT and CDR2 is SNEGSKA (reference sequence). The CDR3 sequence is 15 residues long. CDR3 sequence (DNA): TGCAGTGTGTTGTCTCGAGCAACCCCTGGAGAAGAGCAGTACTTC. Amino acid sequence: CSVLSRATPGEEQYF.

This clonotype appeared many times. The chain employs TRBV6-2 or TRBV6-3 and TRBJ1-5; possible D gene TRBD1, 5 bases. CDR1 MNHEY and CDR2 SVGEGT come from the germline V gene. Trimming cost V 0 bases and J 5 bases, with 11 bases left between them. The CDR3 is 15 amino acids. CDR3 amino acids: CASSYSNQGHQPQHF. The CDR3 DNA reads TGTGCCAGCAGTTACTCGAATCAGGGTCATCAGCCCCAGCATTTT.

This clonotype was observed at least ten times. The chain has TRBV29-1 and TRBJ2-7; either TRBD1 or TRBD2 may fit D (7 bases each). V was clipped by 4 bases and J by 0 bases, with 22 bases between them. The CDR3 length is 17 residues. Germline values: CDR1 SQVTM, CDR2 ANQGSEA. CDR3 DNA sequence: TGCAGCGTTGCCCGGGAGGAGGGGGCCACGCGCTCCTACGAGCAGTACTTC. Protein: CSVAREEGATRSYEQYF.

Ten or more counts support this clonotype. The V and J genes are TRBV15 and TRBJ2-3; 7 bases agree with TRBD2. CDR1 is LNHNV, CDR2 YYDKDF, per germline (reference sequence). V lost 3 bases to trimming and J lost 1 base; unmatched junction nucleotides: 4. The CDR3 has 15 amino acids. Here the CDR3 reads CATSSLAGGTDTQYF. The CDR3 nucleotides read TGTGCCACCAGCAGCCTGGCGGGGGGCACAGATACGCAGTATTTT.

This clonotype was recorded at least ten times. The genes are TRBV7-2 and TRBJ2-1, with D uncertain. CDR1 is SGHTA and CDR2 is FQGNSA in the germline V gene. Trimming stripped 5 bases from V and 6 bases from J, with 8 bases between. This CDR3 is built from 12 residues. CDR3 loop: CASSPTVNEQFF. The CDR3, as DNA: TGTGCCAGCAGCCCTACGGTCAATGAGCAGTTCTTC.

This clonotype was seen ten or more times. V gene TRBV15 combines with J gene TRBJ2-1; the D is unclear. This CDR3 contains 13 residues. V lost 1 base and J lost 6, with 7 bases in between. Germline CDR1 reads LNHNV; CDR2 reads YYDKDF (reference sequence). This CDR3 reads CATSRVTSNEQFF. The DNA of the CDR3 is TGTGCCACCAGCAGAGTCACTTCCAATGAGCAGTTCTTC.

This clonotype showed up many times. The CDR3 sequence: CASSSRSRDTNYGYTF. CDR3 nucleotides: TGTGCCAGCAGCTCCAGATCCCGGGACACGAACTATGGCTACACCTTC. The chain carries TRBV7-9 and TRBJ1-2; weak D call: TRBD1 (6 bases). V was shortened by 4 bases and J by 2 bases, with 17 bases between the two germline ends. This CDR3 is built from 16 residues. The germline CDR1 and CDR2 sequences are SEHNR and FQNEAQ (reference sequence).

This clonotype appeared once. This may be a read error, as it is one base from a much larger clone. This sequence joins TRBV10-3 and TRBJ2-1; 8 positions agree with TRBD2. Germline loops: CDR1 ENHRY, CDR2 SYGVKD. This CDR3 is built from 13 residues. CDR3 loop: CVAGTRGGNEQFF. CDR3 in DNA: TGTGTCGCCGGGACTAGGGGGGGGAATGAGCAGTTCTTC.

This clonotype was counted at least ten times. The chain combines TRBV12-3 or TRBV12-4 with TRBJ2-1; tentative D call: TRBD2 (5 bases). This CDR3 region has 14 residues. Trimming shortened V by 3 bases and J by 0 bases, and 6 bases separated the two germline ends. CDR3 nucleotides: TGTGCCAGCAGTTTTGGGAGCTCCTACAATGAGCAGTTCTTC. The encoded protein is CASSFGSSYNEQFF.

At least ten counts were recorded for this clonotype. The V and J genes are TRBV5-1 and TRBJ2-7; 7 nucleotides line up with TRBD1. CDR1 and CDR2 from the germline V gene are SGHRS and YFSETQ. The V and J ends lost 3 bases and 2 bases, in that order; junction bases with no gene match: 2. The CDR3 has 13 amino acids. CDR3 residues: CASSWDSAYEQYF. The CDR3 DNA reads TGCGCCAGCAGCTGGGACAGTGCCTACGAGCAGTACTTC.

This clonotype was counted at least ten times. The chain recombines TRBV4-3 with TRBJ2-5; 11 bases align to TRBD2. Germline CDR1 reads LGHNA; CDR2 reads YSLEER. Trimming cost V 2 bases and J 5 bases; bases outside gene matches: 7. The length of the CDR3 is 16 residues. The CDR3 here is CASSQLAGGRSETQYF. CDR3 bases: TGCGCCAGCAGCCAACTAGCGGGAGGTCGAAGTGAGACCCAGTACTTC.

This clonotype has at least ten counts. The chain employs TRBV5-1 and TRBJ1-1, with D possibly matching TRBD1 (6 bases). Trimming left V 4 bases short and J 4 bases short, with 20 bases between. CDR1 is SGHRS and CDR2 is YFSETQ in the germline V gene. The CDR3 totals 16 residues. This CDR3 reads CASSKQGPGFGTEAFF. CDR3 DNA: TGCGCCAGCAGCAAACAGGGTCCGGGTTTCGGCACTGAAGCTTTCTTT.

Many counts were recorded for this clonotype. This chain links TRBV29-1 with TRBJ2-1; 14 bases match TRBD2. Losses at the gene ends were 7 bases for V and 7 bases for J; bases not matched to a gene: 9. The CDR3 consists of 15 residues. Germline values: CDR1 SQVTM, CDR2 ANQGSEA. The CDR3 bases are TGCAGCGCCCGACTAGCGGGAGGGATAGGTAATGAGCAGTTCTTC. Protein sequence: CSARLAGGIGNEQFF.

This clonotype has at least ten counts. The J gene is TRBJ2-6, the V gene TRBV7-2; D not certain. CDR3 length: 16 amino acids. Trimming pared 5 bases from V and 0 bases from J, leaving 11 bases between. CDR1 SGHTA and CDR2 FQGNSA come from the germline V gene. The CDR3 region has the DNA TGTGCCAGCAGCCCCCAGGTAGTCTCTGGGGCCAACGTCCTGACTTTC. This gives the protein CASSPQVVSGANVLTF.

This clonotype has ten or more counts. The V and J genes are TRBV5-1 and TRBJ1-6, with D perhaps matching TRBD1 (5 bases). The CDR3 length is 15 residues. Germline CDR1 reads SGHRS; CDR2 reads YFSETQ. The ends were cut back, 6 bases at V and 5 bases at J, with 15 bases in the middle. CDR3 sequence: CASTWGPSDNSPLHF. The CDR3 DNA sequence: TGCGCCAGCACCTGGGGACCGTCGGATAATTCACCCCTCCACTTT.

This clonotype was found many times. V usage is TRBV12-3 or TRBV12-4 and J usage is TRBJ1-1; no clear D. The CDR3 contains 12 residues. With 6 bases removed from V and 5 bases from J, the gap between germline ends came to 10 bases. The DNA of the CDR3 is TGTGCCAGCAGCAGGAGCCGAACTGAAGCTTTCTTT. Amino acids: CASSRSRTEAFF.

This clonotype was detected ten times or more. This rearrangement joins TRBV20-1 to TRBJ2-2, with TRBD1 identical over 7 bases. The junction had 5 bases not matched to a gene; V was cut back by 6 bases and J by 1 base. The CDR3 is 14 residues long. CDR1 and CDR2 (germline): DFQATT, SNEGSKA (reference sequence). The CDR3 here is CSATQGQNTGELFF. CDR3 coding DNA: TGCAGTGCAACACAGGGGCAGAACACCGGGGAGCTGTTTTTT.

This clonotype was observed many times. The chain carries TRBV7-2 and TRBJ2-7; D remains unclear. V lost 0 bases, J lost 2 bases, and 8 bases lay in between. There are 14 residues in the CDR3. Germline values: CDR1 SGHTA, CDR2 FQGNSA. In DNA form, the CDR3 reads TGTGCCAGCAGCTTAGCGCACACCACCTACGAGCAGTACTTC. This encodes CASSLAHTTYEQYF.

This clonotype was picked up many times. The genes are TRBV28 and TRBJ1-2; D not resolved. CDR3 length: 12 residues. The V and J ends lost 5 bases and 3 bases respectively, with 7 bases between them. Germline-derived CDR1 and CDR2 are MDHEN and SYDVKM. Here the CDR3 reads CASSNQHYGYTF. In nucleotides, the CDR3 is TGTGCCAGCAGTAACCAGCACTATGGCTACACCTTC.

This clonotype was counted many times. This chain connects TRBV20-1 to TRBJ2-6; the match to TRBD1 covers 9 bases. The CDR3 has 17 amino acids. CDR1 is DFQATT, CDR2 SNEGSKA, per germline (reference sequence). The junction had 8 bases not matched to a gene; V was cut back by 4 bases and J by 1 base. CDR3 protein: CSAISGQGNSGANVLTF. DNA for the CDR3: TGCAGTGCTATTTCGGGACAGGGAAATTCTGGGGCCAACGTCCTGACTTTC.

This chain joins TRBV2 and TRBJ2-7; 8 bases are shared with TRBD1. The CDR3 runs to 15 residues. Germline CDR1 reads SNHLY; CDR2 reads FYNNEI. After removal of 8 bases from V and 3 bases from J, the junction contained 12 bases not matched to a gene. CDR3 DNA sequence: TGTGCCAGCTGTATCCGACAGGGGTTGGTCTACGAGCAGTACTTC. The encoded protein is CASCIRQGLVYEQYF.

This clonotype was seen at least ten times. V usage is TRBV20-1 and J usage is TRBJ2-5; 9 bases are a match to TRBD1. CDR3 size: 15 residues. Germline trimming cut 2 bases from V and 2 bases from J; bases unmatched to any gene: 6. Germline V lookup: CDR1 DFQATT, CDR2 SNEGSKA (reference sequence). CDR3 bases: TGCAGTGCTAGACCATCGGACAGGGGACAAGAGACCCAGTACTTC. It specifies CSARPSDRGQETQYF.

This clonotype occurred a few times. The V gene is TRBV2, the J gene TRBJ1-1; 7 nucleotides match TRBD1. The CDR3 length is 14 residues. The V segment lost 4 bases and the J segment 1 base; nucleotides outside the gene matches: 3. CDR1 SNHLY and CDR2 FYNNEI come from the germline V gene. The CDR3 DNA follows: TGTGCCAGCAGTGGGGGACAGAGGAACACTGAAGCTTTCTTT. It encodes CASSGGQRNTEAFF.

This clonotype was observed many times. The genes are TRBV4-1 and TRBJ2-3; D perhaps matches TRBD2 (7 bases). CDR3 length equals 18 residues. Per the germline V gene, CDR1 is MGHRA and CDR2 is YSYEKL. The V gene lost 5 bases and the J gene lost 3 bases, with 24 bases spanning the gap. The CDR3 bases are TGCGCCAGCAGCGCACTGGGACGGGGGGCCGGCCTAACAGATACGCAGTATTTT. It encodes CASSALGRGAGLTDTQYF.

This clonotype came up many times. V gene TRBV11-2 combines with J gene TRBJ2-1, with D possibly being TRBD2 (6 bases). Trimming took 0 bases from V and 1 from J, leaving 10 bases between them. This CDR3 has 16 residues. Germline lookup yields CDR1 SGHAT and CDR2 FQNNGV. The CDR3 is CASSLERGGSYNEQFF. CDR3 DNA sequence: TGTGCCAGCAGCTTAGAGCGAGGAGGGTCCTACAATGAGCAGTTCTTC.

Comment on this clonotype: Just one base apart from a much larger clone, this may be a read error. The chain recombines TRBV28 with TRBJ1-4, with D uncertain. This CDR3 has 13 amino acids. CDR1 and CDR2 (germline): MDHEN, SYDVKM. The CDR3 sequence: CSSLDTGNEKLFF. DNA for the CDR3: TGTTCCAGCCTAGACACTGGTAATGAAAAACTGTTTTTT.

This clonotype was counted many times. The chain carries TRBV29-1 and TRBJ2-1, with a weak D call TRBD2 (6 bases). The CDR3 has 12 residues. CDR1 and CDR2 (germline): SQVTM, ANQGSEA. V gave up 6 bases and J gave up 10 bases, with 16 bases separating them. The CDR3 sequence is CSVISGRKEQFF. The CDR3 coding sequence is TGCAGCGTCATTTCGGGGAGGAAGGAGCAGTTCTTC.

Many counts were recorded for this clonotype. One end of the junction is discordant with germline, which a read error may explain. V usage is TRBV6-2 or TRBV6-3 and J usage is TRBJ1-1, with D perhaps TRBD1 (5 bases). The CDR3 is 13 residues long. CDR1 is MNHEY, CDR2 SVGEGT, per germline. CDR3 in amino acids: CASSYGGNIEAFF. The CDR3 DNA is TGTGCCAGCAGTTACGGGGGGAACATTGAAGCTTTCTTT.